These T cell receptor beta chains were read from a single sample in a study of early T cells in non-severe SARS-CoV-2 infection. MiXCR, applied by TCRdb to the 5' RACE reads, yields one record per CDR3 protein. Of approximately 83,000 distinct CDR3 sequences in the sample, 13% to 15% are singletons; the top ten hold around 9.9%. Sequences were obtained from whole blood. The receptor set was obtained from an adult who was a healthcare worker with PCR-confirmed SARS-CoV-2 infection or an uninfected control (not recorded which). CDR3s include the opening cysteine and the closing phenylalanine or tryptophan. The order of the fields is D gene, CDR3 length, J gene, V gene, clone size, CDR3 DNA, CDR3 protein. A D gene is named only where the DNA matches it firmly. Some rows have no size entry. The others give once, few or many, or a class for an expanded clone.

TRBD1 15 TRBJ1-1 TRBV7-2 few TGTGCCAGCAACCCATTCACAGGGGGTCGGACTGAAGCTTTCTTT CASNPFTGGRTEAFF
TRBD2 15 TRBJ2-5 TRBV6-4 many TGTGCCAGCAGCCCGGGAGCGGGGACCCAAGAGACCCAGTACTTC CASSPGAGTQETQYF
NA 16 TRBJ1-1 TRBV14 NA TGTGCCAGCAGCCAAGGCGTTGGGCAGGGGCGTACTGAAGCTTTCTTT CASSQGVGQGRTEAFF
NA 14 TRBJ2-7 TRBV5-1 NA TGCGCCAGCAGATCCTACATTTTCGGGGGCGAGCAGTACTTC CASRSYIFGGEQYF
NA 16 TRBJ2-3 TRBV20-1 NA TGCAGTGCTAGAGGCAGGTCTGTGCTACGCACAGATACGCAGTATTTT CSARGRSVLRTDTQYF
NA 14 TRBJ1-1 TRBV11-2 NA TGTGCCAGCAGCTTAGGCGGGGGCGAGACTGAAGCTTTCTTT CASSLGGGETEAFF
TRBD2 15 TRBJ2-1 TRBV6-1 many TGTGCCAGTGGGACCGGGACTAGCGGATACAATGAGCAGTTCTTC CASGTGTSGYNEQFF
NA 14 TRBJ1-5 TRBV19 many TGTGCCAGTAGTCCAGTGGCCAGCAATCAGCCCCAGCATTTT CASSPVASNQPQHF
NA 17 TRBJ2-4 TRBV5-6 few TGTGCCAGCAGCTTGGAGGCTGGGGGAATAGCCAAAAACATTCAGTACTTC CASSLEAGGIAKNIQYF
NA 14 TRBJ2-1 TRBV29-1 many TGCAGCGTTCAATCAGGGCCGGGATTTAATGAGCAGTTCTTC CSVQSGPGFNEQFF
NA 14 TRBJ2-3 TRBV7-9 many TGTGCCAGCAGCTCCGACCGCGACACAGATACGCAGTATTTT CASSSDRDTDTQYF
TRBD1 13 TRBJ2-7 TRBV29-1 many TGCAGCGCAGGACAGGGGGGAGTCTACGAGCAGTACTTC CSAGQGGVYEQYF
NA 15 TRBJ1-1 TRBV7-9 NA TGTGCCAGCAGCGAAACCGACAGGCTGAACACTGAAGCTTTCTTT CASSETDRLNTEAFF
TRBD2 16 TRBJ2-1 TRBV18 NA TGTGCCAGCTCAGACTCGCCGGGGGGTCTGTACAATGAGCAGTTCTTC CASSDSPGGLYNEQFF
TRBD2 17 TRBJ2-1 TRBV4-2 NA TGTGCCAGCAGCCAAGAGCCTAGCGGGGGGGTTTACAATGAGCAGTTCTTC CASSQEPSGGVYNEQFF
NA 12 TRBJ2-5 TRBV7-2 NA TGTGCCAGCAGCTCTCATAGAGAGACCCAGTACTTC CASSSHRETQYF
TRBD1 13 TRBJ1-2 TRBV20-1 few TGCAGTGCTAGGCCACAGGGGGCGTATGGCTACACCTTC CSARPQGAYGYTF
NA 16 TRBJ2-1 TRBV28 many TGTGCCAGCAGTGCCCCGGGGAGCAGCCTTTCCAATGAGCAGTTCTTC CASSAPGSSLSNEQFF
NA 15 TRBJ2-1 TRBV11-2 many TGTGCCAGCAGCTTTTCCGGGGGCGCGGGCAATGAGCAGTTCTTC CASSFSGGAGNEQFF
TRBD1 14 TRBJ1-1 TRBV12-3/TRBV12-4 few TGTGCCAGCAGGATGGACAGGGTTGAGACTGAAGCTTTCTTT CASRMDRVETEAFF
NA 14 TRBJ1-3 TRBV7-9 NA TGTGCCAGCAGCTCGGATTCCTCTGGAAACACCATATATTTT CASSSDSSGNTIYF
NA 15 TRBJ2-2 TRBV11-2 few TGTGCCAGCAGCGCAGCAGGGGCATTAACCGGGGAGCTGTTTTTT CASSAAGALTGELFF
NA 16 TRBJ2-1 TRBV5-1 NA TGCGCCAGCAGCTTGGGGCTGGGGAGTTCCTACAATGAGCAGTTCTTC CASSLGLGSSYNEQFF
NA 12 TRBJ1-5 TRBV20-1 many TGCAGTGCTAACGAGGGGAATCAGCCCCAGCATTTT CSANEGNQPQHF
NA 12 TRBJ1-1 TRBV28 NA TGTGCCAGCAGTTTAACGAGGGGCCGGGCTTTCTTT CASSLTRGRAFF